The 26 T cell receptor beta chains listed next were all sequenced from one sample in a study of T cells after yellow fever vaccination. TCRdb recomputed calls from the 5' RACE reads with MiXCR, one row per CDR3 protein. The sample holds hundreds of thousands of distinct CDR3 sequences, roughly 12% seen once. The sample was PBMCs, taken on the day of the yellow fever booster vaccination. These receptors were taken from a man aged 25 to 40 who received the YFV17D yellow fever vaccine.

In this sample, this clonotype turned up a few times. This sequence joins TRBV20-1 and TRBJ1-5; weak D call: TRBD1 (5 bases). CDR1 is DFQATT, CDR2 SNEGSKA, per germline (reference sequence). Between the trimmed V and J ends, which lost 1 base and 6 bases, there was a span of 10 bases. This CDR3 comprises 13 residues. The CDR3 bases are TGCAGTGCTAGAGCGGGGGGTGGTCAGCCCCAGCATTTT. Its translation is CSARAGGGQPQHF.

This clonotype was seen ten or more times. V and J are TRBV12-3 or TRBV12-4 and TRBJ2-5, with D perhaps given as TRBD1 or TRBD2 (5 bases each). The V and J ends lost 7 bases and 5 bases respectively, with 20 bases between them. This CDR3 contains 15 residues. CDR3 sequence (DNA): TGTGCCAGCAACCCCGGGGACCATCTCAGCGAGACCCAGTACTTC. Protein: CASNPGDHLSETQYF.

This clonotype was seen repeatedly, ten times or more. The V gene is TRBV10-3, the J gene TRBJ2-7, with 12 nucleotides matching TRBD2. Per germline, CDR1 ENHRY and CDR2 SYGVKD. The CDR3 contains 16 residues. Germline trimming cut 0 bases from V and 5 bases from J; bases unmatched to any gene: 5. CDR3 protein: CAISESSLAGGNEQYF. The CDR3 DNA is TGTGCCATCAGTGAGTCCTCACTAGCGGGAGGTAACGAGCAGTACTTC.

J is TRBJ2-5 and V is TRBV6-6; D is uncertain. CDR1 is MNHNY, CDR2 SVGAGI, per germline (reference sequence). There are 13 residues in the CDR3. V was trimmed by 7 bases and J by 2 bases, leaving 11 bases between them. The CDR3 DNA sequence: TGTGCCAGCACCCAGGACCTTCAAGAGACCCAGTACTTC. This sequence encodes CASTQDLQETQYF.

The chain is built from TRBV18 and TRBJ2-4; a possible D gene is TRBD2 (6 bases). Per germline, CDR1 KGHSH and CDR2 LQKENI. The CDR3 loop spans 15 amino acids. V lost 3 bases, J lost 5 bases, and 14 bases lay in between. The DNA of the CDR3 is TGTGCCAGCTCACCGCTCCACGGGGAGGAAAACATTCAGTACTTC. Translated: CASSPLHGEENIQYF.

This clonotype was detected many times. The V and J genes are TRBV12-3 or TRBV12-4 and TRBJ2-2; a possible D gene is TRBD2 (6 bases). The CDR3 is 14 residues long. Trimming cost V 4 bases and J 3 bases, with 9 bases left between them. CDR3 sequence: CASSSRDYTGELFF. CDR3 nucleotides: TGTGCCAGCAGTTCCAGGGACTACACCGGGGAGCTGTTTTTT.

The table lists this clonotype with a few counts. The J gene is TRBJ1-5, the V gene TRBV12-3 or TRBV12-4; a weak D match, TRBD1 (6 bases). This CDR3 has 13 residues. Between the trimmed V and J ends, which lost 5 bases and 7 bases, there was a span of 12 bases. CDR3 coding DNA: TGTGCCAGCAGTCCCTACAGGGAACAGCCCCAGCATTTT. As protein: CASSPYREQPQHF.

This clonotype has more than one count but fewer than ten. The chain links TRBV7-2 to TRBJ2-3; TRBD1 aligns across 7 bases. The trim removed 1 base at V and 5 bases at J, leaving 6 bases unmatched. The CDR3 is made up of 15 amino acids. Per the germline V gene, CDR1 is SGHTA and CDR2 is FQGNSA. For the CDR3, the DNA is TGTGCCAGCAGCTTAGTAAAGGGGGCTAGAGATACGCAGTATTTT. Its protein is CASSLVKGARDTQYF.

This clonotype was seen a handful of times. At one boundary the junction diverges from the germline segment, which might be a read error. V usage is TRBV18 and J usage is TRBJ1-1; D unclear. This CDR3 region has 11 residues. The germline gives CDR1 KGHSH, CDR2 LQKENI. CDR3 loop: CATSEGTEAFF. Written as DNA, the CDR3 is TGTGCCACCTCAGAGGGCACTGAAGCTTTCTTT.

The chain joins TRBV9 to TRBJ2-3, with 11 bases identical to TRBD2. CDR3 length equals 21 residues. Germline V gives CDR1 SGDLS, CDR2 YYNGEE. The trim removed 1 base at V and 1 base at J, leaving 17 bases unmatched. CDR3 amino acids: CASSVSSIAGGQVRGTDTQYF. The CDR3 coding sequence is TGTGCCAGCAGCGTATCCAGCATAGCGGGAGGGCAAGTGCGAGGCACAGATACGCAGTATTTT. Combining the CDR3 with reference TRBV9 and TRBJ2-3 gives the whole variable domain DSGVTQTPKHLITATGQRVTLRCSPRSGDLSVYWYQQSLDQGLQFLIQYYNGEERAKGNILERFSAQQFPDLHSELNLSSLELGDSALYFCASSVSSIAGGQVRGTDTQYFGPGTRLTVL.

This chain joins TRBV27 and TRBJ2-5, with TRBD1 matching 8 bases. Germline V gene sequence: CDR1 MNHEY, CDR2 SMNVEV (reference sequence). CDR3 length: 14 residues. V gave up 2 bases and J gave up 5 bases; unmatched junction bases: 4. The CDR3 region is CASSLQGALETQYF. In DNA, the CDR3 is TGTGCCAGCAGTTTACAGGGGGCGCTGGAGACCCAGTACTTC.

The chain has TRBV7-2 and TRBJ2-1, with a possible D match to TRBD2 (6 bases). Trimming pared 6 bases from V and 2 bases from J, leaving 11 bases between. The germline V gene has CDR1 SGHTA and CDR2 FQGNSA. This CDR3 region has 14 residues. The CDR3, as DNA: TGTGCCAGCAGGTTTAGCGGAGCCTACAATGAGCAGTTCTTC. The encoded protein is CASRFSGAYNEQFF. The complete variable domain, with remaining parts taken from reference TRBV7-2 and TRBJ2-1, reads GAGVSQSPSNKVTEKGKDVELRCDPISGHTALYWYRQSLGQGLEFLIYFQGNSAPDKSGLPSDRFSAERTGGSVSTLTIQRTQQEDSAVYLCASRFSGAYNEQFFGPGTRLTVL.

The J gene is TRBJ2-7, the V gene TRBV12-3 or TRBV12-4, with D possibly called TRBD1 or TRBD2 (6 bases each). This CDR3 spans 14 amino acids. V was clipped by 7 bases and J by 2 bases, with 15 bases between them. In DNA form, the CDR3 reads TGTGCCAGCACCCCCCGGGGGCAAACCTACGAGCAGTACTTC. Translation: CASTPRGQTYEQYF.

As regards this clonotype: At one boundary the junction diverges from the germline segment, which might be a read error. The chain links TRBV7-7 to TRBJ2-5, with D possibly TRBD1 on 5 matching bases. The length of the CDR3 is 13 residues. CDR1 and CDR2 (germline): SSHAT, FNYEAQ (reference sequence). In DNA form, the CDR3 reads TGTGCTAGCAGCTTAGAAGGACACCAGACCCAGTACTTC. Its protein product is CASSLEGHQTQYF.

The V gene is TRBV6-2 or TRBV6-3, the J gene TRBJ2-2; D uncertain. The CDR3 contains 14 residues. Germline CDR1 reads MNHEY; CDR2 reads SVGEGT. V dropped 2 bases and J dropped 6 bases, with 10 bases sitting between them. The DNA for the CDR3 is TGTGCCAGCAGTTACCGGGCCGGAGCCGGGGAGCTGTTTTTT. This encodes CASSYRAGAGELFF.

V gene TRBV12-3 or TRBV12-4 combines with J gene TRBJ2-7; 7 bases match TRBD1. The CDR3 length is 15 residues. The V and J ends lost 5 bases and 2 bases, in that order; junction bases with no gene match: 9. The CDR3 here is CASSTIGRGTYEQYF. CDR3 bases: TGTGCCAGCAGTACCATCGGCAGGGGGACCTACGAGCAGTACTTC.

This clonotype was observed a few times. V and J are TRBV7-8 and TRBJ2-3; D not certain. The CDR3 length is 15 residues. Germline CDR1 is SGHVS and CDR2 is FQNEAQ. Trimming left V 3 bases short and J 4 bases short, with 14 bases between. The CDR3 protein is CASSFGSATSDTQYF. Written as DNA, the CDR3 is TGTGCCAGCAGCTTTGGAAGTGCAACCTCAGATACGCAGTATTTT. The full variable domain, completed using reference TRBV7-8 and TRBJ2-3, is GAGVSQSPRYKVAKRGQDVALRCDPISGHVSLFWYQQALGQGPEFLTYFQNEAQLDKSGLPSDRFFAERPEGSVSTLKIQRTQQEDSAVYLCASSFGSATSDTQYFGPGTRLTVL.

CDR3: CASRVRPGLGTYEQYF. CDR3 sequence (DNA): TGTGCCAGCAGAGTGAGACCGGGACTAGGGACCTACGAGCAGTACTTC. J is TRBJ2-7 and V is TRBV6-2 or TRBV6-3, with 8 positions matching TRBD2. CDR3 length equals 16 residues. Germline-derived CDR1 and CDR2 are MNHEY and SVGEGT. J was trimmed by 2 bases and V by 6 bases; bases with no gene match: 12.

The chain is built from TRBV7-9 and TRBJ2-2; D remains unclear. Per germline, CDR1 SEHNR and CDR2 FQNEAQ (reference sequence). The CDR3 extends over 10 amino acids. CDR3 region: CGCDTGELFF. In DNA form, the CDR3 reads TGTGGCTGTGACACCGGGGAGCTGTTTTTT.

CDR3 loop: CASSQQAGERDTQYF. The CDR3 DNA is TGTGCCAGCAGCCAGCAAGCGGGAGAGCGGGATACGCAGTATTTT. The chain uses TRBV7-6 and TRBJ2-3, with 8 bases that match TRBD2. Trimming at V came to 5 bases and at J to 6 bases, leaving 10 bases not matched to a gene. From germline, CDR1 is SGHVS and CDR2 FNYEAQ. This CDR3 spans 15 amino acids.

This clonotype showed up just a few times. The chain carries TRBV7-2 and TRBJ2-1; 10 nucleotides agree with TRBD2. With V trimmed by 1 base and J by 5 bases, 2 bases remained unmatched. CDR1 SGHTA and CDR2 FQGNSA come from the germline V gene. The CDR3 spans 15 residues. The CDR3 region is CASSLELAGNNEQFF. In nucleotides, the CDR3 is TGTGCCAGCAGCTTAGAACTAGCGGGAAACAATGAGCAGTTCTTC.

This clonotype turned up a few times. DNA of the CDR3: TGCGCCAGCAGCCGAACAGGGATTGACGAGCAGTACTTC. Encoded protein: CASSRTGIDEQYF. The chain is built from TRBV5-1 and TRBJ2-7; a weak D match, TRBD1 (6 bases). The CDR3 length is 13 residues. Per germline, CDR1 SGHRS and CDR2 YFSETQ. Trimming pared 4 bases from V and 5 bases from J, leaving 13 bases between.

The chain is built from TRBV24-1 and TRBJ2-1; 7 positions match TRBD2. V shed 5 bases, J shed 6 bases, and the junction held 0 bases outside the gene matches. The CDR3 consists of 12 residues. Germline CDR1 and CDR2: KGHDR and SFDVKD. This CDR3 is CATSGTSNEQFF. In DNA form, the CDR3 reads TGTGCCACCAGTGGGACTAGCAATGAGCAGTTCTTC.

The gene calls are TRBV19 and TRBJ1-2; D gene unclear. V lost 4 bases, J lost 4 bases, and 13 bases lay in between. The CDR3 consists of 14 residues. Germline values: CDR1 LNHDA, CDR2 SQIVND (reference sequence). The CDR3 region is CASSNSMTFYGYTF. As DNA, the CDR3 is TGTGCCAGTAGTAACTCGATGACTTTCTATGGCTACACCTTC.

This clonotype was counted many times. The CDR3 DNA is TGCGCCAGCAGCCAGGAGGGACAGAGGTATCAGCCCCAGCATTTT. Translating it yields CASSQEGQRYQPQHF. The chain links TRBV4-1 to TRBJ1-5; 7 bases fit TRBD1. V gave up 3 bases and J gave up 5 bases; unmatched junction bases: 7. The CDR3 spans 15 residues. Germline CDR1 and CDR2: MGHRA and YSYEKL.

The V call is TRBV7-9, the J call TRBJ2-7; D is possibly TRBD1 (6 bases). This CDR3 contains 13 residues. V was pared by 6 bases and J by 2 bases, with 11 bases between. Per germline, CDR1 SEHNR and CDR2 FQNEAQ (reference sequence). DNA of the CDR3: TGTGCCAGCAGGCACAGGGAAACCTACGAGCAGTACTTC. Translating gives CASRHRETYEQYF.